Sequencing of this TCR beta chain was carried out in a study of siplizumab effects on memory and regulatory T cells. Remarks on this clone: Its antigen is currently unknown.

Assay: immunoSEQ multiplex PCR; the TCRdb copy retains only in-frame clones and omits some. This sample has fewer than 60,000 clones, with roughly 93% found just once. Findings and caveats of the study: Naive T cells looked more diverse than memory cells and looked like major alloresponse contributors.

The CDR3 has 18 residues. Germline V gene data show CDR1 as MDHEN and CDR2 as SYDVKM. V was pared by 3 bases and J by 0 bases, with 11 bases of the junction left unmatched. Input material: CD8+ T cells sorted from blood. The chain has TRBV28 and TRBJ1-3, with 7 bases matching TRBD1. The receptor was derived from a human donor in good health. This chain's CDR3 is CASSFPADRPSSGNTIYF. CDR3 nucleotides: TGTGCCAGCAGTTTTCCCGCGGACAGGCCTTCCTCTGGAAACACCATATATTTT.